This T cell receptor (beta chain) comes out of a study of T cells expressing NK-cell markers (dated by TCRdb to 2018 to 2021). For context, the study as a whole: In sorted CD3+CD56+NKG2C+, CD3+CD56+NKG2C- and CD3+CD56-NKG2C+ T-cell subsets from about 8 donors, TCR beta-chain repertoires were profiled. Among the eight sequenced donors, seven were HCMV-seropositive and one was HCMV-seronegative. The study sequenced eight donors, all healthy volunteers chosen at random: three men and five women. Sequencing of the libraries produced 2 x 150 bp reads on Illumina HiSeq 2000/2500, MiSeq or NextSeq. Study-wide conclusions, independent of this receptor: It remained unclear whether the expanded NKG2C-expressing T cell clones were specific for HCMV antigens. For six donors, the dominant CD3+CD56+NKG2C+ clonotypes were among the top 10 CD8+ clonotypes and accounted for about 1.0-7.5% of CD8+ T cells. Those dominant clonotypes were again the most abundant among CD3+CD56-NKG2C+ cells in a few donors, at about 28.3-65%.

To determine HCMV serostatus, a commercial ELISA kit was used to detect HCMV-specific IgG in serum. Peripheral blood mononuclear cells were isolated from blood by Ficoll density gradient centrifugation. Sequences SGHVS (CDR1) and FQNEAQ (CDR2) are obtained from the germline V gene. The CDR3, cysteine through phenylalanine, is 18 amino acids long. The coding DNA is unavailable. On this clonotype itself: No cognate antigen has been identified for it.

The sample was run on an Illumina HiSeq 2000. TCR beta cDNA libraries were made by 5'RACE template switching that added a universal primer site and unique molecular identifiers. cDNA synthesis was primed from the TCR beta constant segment, followed by two successive PCR amplification steps. The published analysis was carried out like this. Reads were demultiplexed and grouped by UMI with MIGEC, and clonotypes were assembled and quantified with MiTCR. To exclude erroneous sequences, only TCR cDNA sequences supported by at least two reads were retained. The tcR package was used for downstream repertoire analysis, and clonotypes were matched across fractions by CDR3 nucleotide sequence plus V segment. Antigen specificity was annotated against VDJdb with VDJmatch, allowing one amino acid substitution in CDR3. Through TCRdb reprocessing, the reads give one entry per CDR3 protein sequence; DNA is omitted. The V and J calls follow TCRdb's processing rather than the paper's. This sample's records show about 390,000 distinct CDR3 sequences. The ten largest clones take up about 10% of the sample.

This TCR was sampled from a woman in her 50s in good health. Donor details come from another sample of the same person, matched by shared clones. Sequencing input: blood T cells: a sorted CD56 or NKG2C T cell subset, CD4+ or CD8+ T cells, or bulk PBMC T cells (not recorded which). The chain joins TRBV7-8 to TRBJ2-1; the D gene TCRdb calls, TRBD2, cannot be checked with no DNA. The CDR3 here reads CASSAEGPGGLAGGEQFF.